This is a list of T cell receptor beta chains from one sample in a study of cytomegalovirus exposure and HLA in healthy donors. Clones were read by immunoSEQ multiplex PCR, and TCRdb kept only the in-frame ones, dropping some. The sample lists about 130,000 clones, 74% seen once, with roughly 4% in the top ten. Source material: PBMCs. These receptors came from a woman between 50 and 59 years old in good health and CMV-seropositive. The CDR3 runs from the conserved cysteine through the conserved F or W. The order of the fields is CDR3 DNA, CDR3 protein, V gene, clone size, D gene, J gene. D genes are given only for firm matches. Not all rows give a size; the values are once, few, many and, for expanded clones, a class.

TGTGCCAGCAGCCTCCTGAGCCTCCACAATGAAAAACTGTTTTTT CASSLLSLHNEKLFF TRBV5-5 - - TRBJ1-4
TGCGCCAGCAAAACCGGGACAGATAATCAGCCCCAGCATTTT CASKTGTDNQPQHF TRBV5-1 few TRBD1 TRBJ1-5
TGCGCCAGCAGCTTGGTAGCAGGGGAGTTGGGCACTGAAGCTTTCTTT CASSLVAGELGTEAFF TRBV5-1 - - TRBJ1-1
TGTGCCAGCTCACCGGGACAGGGGGCTCTAAATCAGCCCCAGCATTTT CASSPGQGALNQPQHF TRBV18 - TRBD1 TRBJ1-5
TGCGCCAGCAGTGAGAGTGTACCACAGGATACGCAGTATTTT CASSESVPQDTQYF TRBV10-2 few - TRBJ2-3
TGTGCCAGCACCAAAGGGGGGGACAGGGGTTACGAGCAGTACTTC CASTKGGDRGYEQYF TRBV9 - TRBD1 TRBJ2-7
TGTGCCAGCAGCCAACGGGACAGCAATTCACCCCTCCACTTT CASSQRDSNSPLHF TRBV9 - TRBD1 TRBJ1-6
TGTGCCAGCAGCTTGGCACAGAATAACCATGGCTACACCTTC CASSLAQNNHGYTF TRBV5-4 - - TRBJ1-2
TGTGCCAGCAGCTTGGGCGGAAGCAATCAGCCCCAGCATTTT CASSLGGSNQPQHF TRBV5-4 few - TRBJ1-5
TGTGCCAGCAGTGAGACAGGCGGTGTACCCTACTTC CASSETGGVPYF TRBV2 - - TRBJ2-5
TGCGCCAGCACCCTCTTCGGCGGGGGGGCCTGGAGCACAGATACGCAGTATTTT CASTLFGGGAWSTDTQYF TRBV5-1 - TRBD2 TRBJ2-3
TGTGCCAGCACCCCCGGACAGGGCAGCTATGGCTACACCTTC CASTPGQGSYGYTF TRBV9 - TRBD1 TRBJ1-2
TGCGCCAGCAGCGGGGGACAGCAAATAGATGGCTACACCTTC CASSGGQQIDGYTF TRBV5-1 - TRBD1 TRBJ1-2
TGTGCCAGCAGCGCCGGACTGCTTAACTATGGCTACACCTTC CASSAGLLNYGYTF TRBV9 - - TRBJ1-2
TGTGCCAGCAGTGAAGCGGGAACAGGGGTCGACGAGCAGTACTTC CASSEAGTGVDEQYF TRBV6-1 - TRBD1 TRBJ2-7
TGTGCCAGCAGCTCAGTGCTAGCGAGTTACGAGCAGTACTTC CASSSVLASYEQYF TRBV7-9 - - TRBJ2-7
TGTGCCAGTAGTATACAACCGCAGGGCTCCTATAATTCACCCCTCCACTTT CASSIQPQGSYNSPLHF TRBV19 - - TRBJ1-6
TGTGCCAGCAGGGGGAGAGGGGGCTCTAGCACAGATACGCAGTATTTT CASRGRGGSSTDTQYF TRBV27 - TRBD1 TRBJ2-3
TGTGCCAGCAGTGAATTCAGGACAGGGGGCCATCAGCCCCAGCATTTT CASSEFRTGGHQPQHF TRBV2 many TRBD1 TRBJ1-5
TGTGCCAGCAGCCTGGGGAGCGGGGGGGCCGTCGGGAGCACAGATACGCAGTATTTT CASSLGSGGAVGSTDTQYF TRBV4-2 - TRBD2 TRBJ2-3
TGTGCCAGCAGCTTCTTTGGACTAGCGGGGGGGCGCGAGCAGTTCTTC CASSFFGLAGGREQFF TRBV5-8 - TRBD2 TRBJ2-1
TGTGCCAGCAGCCACGGACAGGGGAACTCACCCCTCCACTTT CASSHGQGNSPLHF TRBV6-6 - TRBD1 TRBJ1-6
TGTGCCAGCAGTCTGGGGACAGATAGCAATCAGCCCCAGCATTTT CASSLGTDSNQPQHF TRBV5-8 - TRBD1 TRBJ1-5
TGTGCCAGCACGCGGGGGAACACCGGGGAGCTGTTTTTT CASTRGNTGELFF TRBV6-5 - - TRBJ2-2
TGTGCCAGCAGCAGAGGGAGTCAAGAGACCCAGTACTTC CASSRGSQETQYF TRBV5-4 - - TRBJ2-5
TGTGCCATCAGTGAGTCGTGGGGGGAAGGCTATGGCTACACCTTC CAISESWGEGYGYTF TRBV10-3 few - TRBJ1-2
TGTGCCAGCAGTTTCGGCGCGGAGACCTACGAGCAGTACTTC CASSFGAETYEQYF TRBV27 - - TRBJ2-7
TGTGCCAGTAATGAGGGGGCAAGGGAGACCCAGTACTTC CASNEGARETQYF TRBV19 - TRBD1 TRBJ2-5
TGCGCCAGCAGCAGCTCCCGGCTAGCGGGGGGGGAGCAGTACTTC CASSSSRLAGGEQYF TRBV5-1 - TRBD2 TRBJ2-7
TGTGCCAGCAGCTCTGTGCGTAATGAGCAGTTCTTC CASSSVRNEQFF TRBV11-3 - - TRBJ2-1